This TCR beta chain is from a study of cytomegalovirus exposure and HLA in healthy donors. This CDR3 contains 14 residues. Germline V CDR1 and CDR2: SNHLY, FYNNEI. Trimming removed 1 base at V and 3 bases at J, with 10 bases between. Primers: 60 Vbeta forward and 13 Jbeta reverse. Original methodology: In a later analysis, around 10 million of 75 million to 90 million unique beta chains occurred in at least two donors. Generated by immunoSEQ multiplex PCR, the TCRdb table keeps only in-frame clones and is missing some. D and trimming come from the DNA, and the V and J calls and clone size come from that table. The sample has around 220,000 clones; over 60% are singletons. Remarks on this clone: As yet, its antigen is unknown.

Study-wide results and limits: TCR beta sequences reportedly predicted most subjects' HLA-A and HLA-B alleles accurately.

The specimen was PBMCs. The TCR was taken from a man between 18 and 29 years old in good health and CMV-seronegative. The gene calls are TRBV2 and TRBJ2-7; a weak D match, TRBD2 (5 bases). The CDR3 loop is CASSEEGTSYEQYF. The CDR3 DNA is TGTGCCAGCAGTGAAGAGGGAACTAGCTACGAGCAGTACTTC.